This passage covers 7 T cell receptor beta chains from one sample sequenced in a study of CXCR3-negative and CXCR3-positive naive CD8 T cells (dated by TCRdb to about 2019). These reads were obtained on a NextSeq 550. The Human TCR Profiling Kit (MiLaboratory) was used to prepare UMI-labeled 5' RACE TRB cDNA libraries. Following TCRdb reprocessing, every CDR3 protein sequence forms one entry, and DNA is not provided. This sample's table has entries for roughly 130,000 distinct CDR3 sequences. The top ten constitute about 0.54% of the sample. Overall study results and their limits: Compared with CXCR3-negative naive cells, CXCR3-positive naive cells had TRB CDR3s with higher hydrophobicity (lower Kidera factor 4), lower energy, and higher strength and volume indices.

These receptors lack a known antigen. Sequenced sample: naive CXCR3+ CD8+ T cells from blood. In the paper's terms, the cell subset or site label means: CD45RO-CCR7+CD27+CD95- naive CD8+ T cells expressing CXCR3 (TNR3+). Receptors were obtained from a human donor in good health. Some clones in this sample may be carry-over from other donors' samples.

This chain links TRBV12-3 or TRBV12-4 with TRBJ2-1; TCRdb returns TRBD1, unconfirmable since there is no DNA. The CDR3 sequence is 15 residues long. The CDR3 reads CASSLMSRDSNEQFF.

The V call is TRBV4-1, the J call TRBJ2-3; the D call from TCRdb, TRBD2, cannot be confirmed without DNA. CDR3 length equals 15 residues. The germline CDR1 and CDR2 sequences are MGHRA and YSYEKL. The CDR3 here is CASSQQAGGTDTQYF.

J is TRBJ2-7 and V is TRBV7-9; TCRdb returns TRBD2, unconfirmable since there is no DNA. The CDR3 runs to 15 residues. Germline CDR1 is SEHNR and CDR2 is FQNEAQ (reference sequence). The CDR3 sequence: CASSSLDRGSYEQYF.

The chain links TRBV28 to TRBJ2-7. Germline assignment: CDR1 MDHEN and CDR2 SYDVKM. The CDR3 sequence is 11 residues long. The chain's CDR3 is CASRWGYEQYF.

J is TRBJ2-7 and V is TRBV7-2; TCRdb outputs TRBD1, but without DNA this stays unchecked. This CDR3 has 15 amino acids. CDR1 is SGHTA and CDR2 is FQGNSA in the germline V gene. The CDR3 reads CASSSPGWGTYEQYF.

The J gene is TRBJ2-7, the V gene TRBV18; TCRdb designates TRBD2, a call that cannot be tested without DNA. Germline V gives CDR1 KGHSH, CDR2 LQKENI. This CDR3 is built from 14 residues. The CDR3 sequence is CASSPPSPGPEQYF.

The V gene is TRBV28, the J gene TRBJ2-7; TCRdb calls TRBD1, which cannot be checked without DNA. The CDR3 has 13 residues. CDR1 is MDHEN and CDR2 is SYDVKM in the germline V gene. The CDR3 loop is CASSFRVQYEQYF.